This T cell receptor beta chain emerged from a study of blood T cell repertoires in COVID-19. Study-level background: The samples span acute and convalescent COVID-19 from the United States, Italy and Spain. T cells, B-cell-depleted T cells, or PBMCs provided the cDNA or gDNA that served as material.

This clone appeared a single time. There are 12 residues in the CDR3. The germline V and J ends were trimmed by 4 bases and 7 bases, with 8 bases remaining between them. In germline, CDR1 is LGHNA, CDR2 YNFKEQ. Original processing methods: Amplification with reference gene primers provided the estimates of nucleated cell counts. Profiled with immunoSEQ multiplex PCR; TCRdb holds only in-frame clones, not every one. V and J calls and clone size are as listed in that table; D and trimming were resolved from the DNA. The data contain about 160,000 clones, 80% to 90% of them singletons. The chain joins TRBV4-2 to TRBJ2-4, with D maybe TRBD1 (5 bases). This clonotype was sampled from a woman in her sixties who had recovered from COVID-19. The sequenced sample consisted of peripheral blood. The CDR3 bases are TGTGCCAGCAGCCCCCAGGGTAACATTCAGTACTTC. Its protein is CASSPQGNIQYF.